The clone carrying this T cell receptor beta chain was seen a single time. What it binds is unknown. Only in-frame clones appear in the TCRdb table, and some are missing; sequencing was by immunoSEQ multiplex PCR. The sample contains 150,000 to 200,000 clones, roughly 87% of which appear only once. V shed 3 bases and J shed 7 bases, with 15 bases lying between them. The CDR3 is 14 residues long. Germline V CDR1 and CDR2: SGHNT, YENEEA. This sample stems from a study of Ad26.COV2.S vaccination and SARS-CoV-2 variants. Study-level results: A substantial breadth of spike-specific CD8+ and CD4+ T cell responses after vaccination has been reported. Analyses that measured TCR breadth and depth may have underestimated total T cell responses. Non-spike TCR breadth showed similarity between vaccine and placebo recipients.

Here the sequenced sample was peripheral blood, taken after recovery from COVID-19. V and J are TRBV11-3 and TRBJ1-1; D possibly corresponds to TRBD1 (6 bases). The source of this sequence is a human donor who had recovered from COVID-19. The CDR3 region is CASSLGGAAGEAFF. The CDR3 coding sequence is TGTGCCAGCAGCTTGGGGGGGGCCGCCGGTGAAGCTTTCTTT.